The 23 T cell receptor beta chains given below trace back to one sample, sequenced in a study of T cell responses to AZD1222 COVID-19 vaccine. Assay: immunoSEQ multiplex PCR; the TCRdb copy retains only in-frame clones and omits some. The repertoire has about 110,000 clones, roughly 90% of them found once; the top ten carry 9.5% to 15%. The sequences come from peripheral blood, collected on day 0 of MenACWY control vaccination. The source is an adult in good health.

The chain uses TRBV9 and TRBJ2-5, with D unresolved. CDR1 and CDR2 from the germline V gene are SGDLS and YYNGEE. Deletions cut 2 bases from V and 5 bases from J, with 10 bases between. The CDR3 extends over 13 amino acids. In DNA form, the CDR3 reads TGTGCCAGCAGCGTGACCCCCGATGAGACCCAGTACTTC. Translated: CASSVTPDETQYF. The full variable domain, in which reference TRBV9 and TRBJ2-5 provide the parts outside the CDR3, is DSGVTQTPKHLITATGQRVTLRCSPRSGDLSVYWYQQSLDQGLQFLIQYYNGEERAKGNILERFSAQQFPDLHSELNLSSLELGDSALYFCASSVTPDETQYFGPGTRLLVL.

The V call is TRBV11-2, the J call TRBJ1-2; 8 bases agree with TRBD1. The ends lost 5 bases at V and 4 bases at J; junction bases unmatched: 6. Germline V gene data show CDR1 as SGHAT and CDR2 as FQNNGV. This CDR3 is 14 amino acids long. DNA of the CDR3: TGTGCCAGCAGCGTCCCGGGACAGGTCTATGGCTACACCTTC. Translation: CASSVPGQVYGYTF.

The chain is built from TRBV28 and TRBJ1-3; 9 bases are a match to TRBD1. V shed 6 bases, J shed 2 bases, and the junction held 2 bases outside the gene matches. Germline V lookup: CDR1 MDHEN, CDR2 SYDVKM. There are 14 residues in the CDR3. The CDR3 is CASRRDRAGNTIYF. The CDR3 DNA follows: TGTGCCAGCAGGAGGGACAGGGCTGGAAACACCATATATTTT.

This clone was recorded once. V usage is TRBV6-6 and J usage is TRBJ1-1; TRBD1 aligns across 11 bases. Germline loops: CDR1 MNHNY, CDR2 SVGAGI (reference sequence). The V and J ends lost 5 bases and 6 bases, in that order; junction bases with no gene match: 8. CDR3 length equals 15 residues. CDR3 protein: CASSRDRGMYAEAFF. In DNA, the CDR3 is TGTGCCAGCAGTCGGGACAGGGGGATGTATGCTGAAGCTTTCTTT.

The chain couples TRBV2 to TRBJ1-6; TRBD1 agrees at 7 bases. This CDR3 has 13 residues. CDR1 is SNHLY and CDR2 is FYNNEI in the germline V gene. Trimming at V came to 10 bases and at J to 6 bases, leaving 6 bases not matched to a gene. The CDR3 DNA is TGTGCCATAACAGGGGAGTTTAATTCACCCCTCCACTTT. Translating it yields CAITGEFNSPLHF.

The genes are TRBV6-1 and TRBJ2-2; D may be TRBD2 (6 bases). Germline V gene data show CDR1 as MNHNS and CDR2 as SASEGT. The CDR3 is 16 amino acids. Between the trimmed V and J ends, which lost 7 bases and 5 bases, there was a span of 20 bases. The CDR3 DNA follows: TGTGCCAGCACTGATCTTCCTAGCGAGGAGACCGGGGAGCTGTTTTTT. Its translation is CASTDLPSEETGELFF.

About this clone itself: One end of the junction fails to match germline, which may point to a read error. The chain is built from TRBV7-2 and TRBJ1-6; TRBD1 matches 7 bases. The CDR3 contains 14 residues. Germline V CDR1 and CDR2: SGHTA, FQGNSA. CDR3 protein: CASSPTGYISPLHF. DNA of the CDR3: TGTGCCAGCAGCCCGACAGGGTATATTTCACCCCTCCACTTT.

The CDR3 coding sequence is TGTGCCAGCAGCCCTCGGACAGGGGCCACCTACAATGAGCAGTTCTTC. Its protein is CASSPRTGATYNEQFF. J is TRBJ2-1 and V is TRBV9; 9 nucleotides match TRBD1. V trimming: 4 bases; J trimming: 2 bases; junction bases outside the gene matches: 7. This CDR3 spans 16 amino acids. The V gene's germline CDR1 is SGDLS and CDR2 YYNGEE.

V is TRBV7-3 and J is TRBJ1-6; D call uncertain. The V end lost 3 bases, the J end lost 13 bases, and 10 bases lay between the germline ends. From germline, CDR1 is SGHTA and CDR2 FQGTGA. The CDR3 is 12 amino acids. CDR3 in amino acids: CASSFPMGPLHF. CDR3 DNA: TGTGCCAGCAGCTTCCCCATGGGGCCCCTCCACTTT.

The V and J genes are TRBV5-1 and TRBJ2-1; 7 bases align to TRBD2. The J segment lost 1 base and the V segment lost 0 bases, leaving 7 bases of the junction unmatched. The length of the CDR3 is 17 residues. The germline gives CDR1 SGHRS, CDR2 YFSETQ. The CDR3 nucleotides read TGCGCCAGCAGCTTGGTCGGTAGCGGGCCTTCCTACAATGAGCAGTTCTTC. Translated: CASSLVGSGPSYNEQFF.

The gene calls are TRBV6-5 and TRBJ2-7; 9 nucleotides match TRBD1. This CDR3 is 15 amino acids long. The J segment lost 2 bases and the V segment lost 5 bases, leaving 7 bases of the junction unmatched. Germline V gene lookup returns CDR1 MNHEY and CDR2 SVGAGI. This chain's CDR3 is CASSPGGTGTYEQYF. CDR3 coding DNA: TGTGCCAGCAGTCCGGGTGGGACAGGGACCTACGAGCAGTACTTC.

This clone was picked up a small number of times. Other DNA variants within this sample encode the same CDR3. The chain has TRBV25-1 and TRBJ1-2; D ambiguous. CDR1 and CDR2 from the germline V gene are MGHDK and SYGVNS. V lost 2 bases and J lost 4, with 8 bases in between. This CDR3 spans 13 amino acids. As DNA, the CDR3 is TGTGCCAGCAGTGAAGGTTCCCGCTATGGCTACACCTTC. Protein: CASSEGSRYGYTF.

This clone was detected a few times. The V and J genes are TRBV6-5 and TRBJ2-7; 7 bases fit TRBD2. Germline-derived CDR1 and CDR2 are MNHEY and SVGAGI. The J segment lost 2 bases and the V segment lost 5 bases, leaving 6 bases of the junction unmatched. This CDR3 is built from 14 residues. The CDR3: CASSNRDYPYEQYF. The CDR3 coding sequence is TGTGCCAGCAGTAACCGGGACTACCCCTACGAGCAGTACTTC.

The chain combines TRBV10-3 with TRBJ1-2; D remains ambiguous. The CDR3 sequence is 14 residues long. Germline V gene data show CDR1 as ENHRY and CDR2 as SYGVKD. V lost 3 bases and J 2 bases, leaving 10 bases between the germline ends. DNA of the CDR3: TGTGCCATCAGTGACGCCCAAATCAACTATGGCTACACCTTC. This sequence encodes CAISDAQINYGYTF.

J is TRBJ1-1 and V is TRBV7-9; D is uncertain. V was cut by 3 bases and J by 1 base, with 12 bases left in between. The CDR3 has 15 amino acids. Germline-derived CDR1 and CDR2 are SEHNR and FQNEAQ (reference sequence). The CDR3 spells CASSLYAVRNTEAFF. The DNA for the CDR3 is TGTGCCAGCAGCTTGTATGCAGTTCGGAACACTGAAGCTTTCTTT.

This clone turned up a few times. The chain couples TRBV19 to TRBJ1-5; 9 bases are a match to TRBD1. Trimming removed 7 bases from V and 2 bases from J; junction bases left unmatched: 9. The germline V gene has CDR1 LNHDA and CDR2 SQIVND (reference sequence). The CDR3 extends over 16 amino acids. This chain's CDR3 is CASISGQGAGNQPQHF. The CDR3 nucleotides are TGTGCCAGTATCTCGGGACAGGGTGCCGGCAATCAGCCCCAGCATTTT.

The CDR3: CASRAGQSYGYTF. The CDR3 DNA sequence: TGTGCCAGCAGGGCGGGACAGTCCTATGGCTACACCTTC. This chain uses TRBV12-3 or TRBV12-4 with TRBJ1-2, with 7 nucleotides matching TRBD1. V was clipped by 6 bases and J by 4 bases; unmatched bases: 5. The CDR3 extends over 13 amino acids.

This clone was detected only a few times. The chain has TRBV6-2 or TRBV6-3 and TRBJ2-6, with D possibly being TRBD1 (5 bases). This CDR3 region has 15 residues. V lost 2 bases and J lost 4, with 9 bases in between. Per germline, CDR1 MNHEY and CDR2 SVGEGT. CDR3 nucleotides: TGTGCCAGCAGTTACCAGGGATCCGGGGCCAACGTCCTGACTTTC. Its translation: CASSYQGSGANVLTF.

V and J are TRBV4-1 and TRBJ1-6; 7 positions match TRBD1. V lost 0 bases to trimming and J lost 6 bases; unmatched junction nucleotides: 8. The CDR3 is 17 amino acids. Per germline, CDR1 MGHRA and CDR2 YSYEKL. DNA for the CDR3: TGCGCCAGCAGCCAAGATAGATCCGGGACAGTTAATTCACCCCTCCACTTT. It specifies CASSQDRSGTVNSPLHF.

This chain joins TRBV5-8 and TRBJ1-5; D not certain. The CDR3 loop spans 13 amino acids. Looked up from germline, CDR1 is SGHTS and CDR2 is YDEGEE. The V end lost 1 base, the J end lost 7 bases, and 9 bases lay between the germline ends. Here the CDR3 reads CASSLPGIQPQHF. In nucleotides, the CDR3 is TGTGCCAGCAGCTTGCCGGGTATCCAGCCCCAGCATTTT.

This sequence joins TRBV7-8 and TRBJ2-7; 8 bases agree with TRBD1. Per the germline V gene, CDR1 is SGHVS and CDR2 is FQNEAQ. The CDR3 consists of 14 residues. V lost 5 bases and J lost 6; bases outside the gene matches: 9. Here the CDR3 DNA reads TGTGCCAGCAGCACGGACAGGGTCGGAGGCGAGCAGTACTTC. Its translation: CASSTDRVGGEQYF.

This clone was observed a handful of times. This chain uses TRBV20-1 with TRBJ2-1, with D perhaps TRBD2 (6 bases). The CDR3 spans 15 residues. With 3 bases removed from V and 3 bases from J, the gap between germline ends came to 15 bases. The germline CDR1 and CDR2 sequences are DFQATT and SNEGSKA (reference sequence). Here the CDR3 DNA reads TGCAGTGCTAGTGAGGGAGGCGAACGCTACAATGAGCAGTTCTTC. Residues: CSASEGGERYNEQFF.

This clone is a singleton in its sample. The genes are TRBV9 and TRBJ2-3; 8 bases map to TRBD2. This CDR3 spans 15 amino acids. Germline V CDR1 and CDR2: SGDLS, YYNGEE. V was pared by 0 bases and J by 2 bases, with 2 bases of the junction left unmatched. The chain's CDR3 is CASSVVAGFTDTQYF. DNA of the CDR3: TGTGCCAGCAGCGTAGTAGCGGGGTTCACAGATACGCAGTATTTT.